This TCR beta chain was recorded in a study of T-cell memory formation after mild COVID-19. TCRdb re-analysed the 5' RACE reads in MiXCR, keeping a single row per CDR3 protein. The sample includes hundreds of thousands of distinct CDR3 sequences, about 20% of them seen just once. As regards this clonotype: Antigen: not known.

Study-level points and caveats: Pre-infection memory harbored some responding clones, suggesting cross-reactive memory joined. Shrinking CD4+ clones were chiefly CM and EM; CD8+ ones were chiefly EMRA. Clones that got smaller from day 15 to 85 had even CD4/CD8, while clones growing later tipped toward CD4+.

The CDR3 length is 13 residues. Germline V CDR1 and CDR2: LNHDA, SQIVND (reference sequence). V lost 7 bases to trimming and J lost 2 bases, with 11 bases between them. Sequencing used PBMCs or a T cell subset sorted from them (not recorded which). J is TRBJ1-2 and V is TRBV19, with D maybe TRBD1 (6 bases). The origin of this receptor is a man younger than 35 who had mild COVID-19 (a few samples of this study predate the infection). Cell type and time point are not known. In nucleotides, the CDR3 is TGTGCCAGTATTTCCGGGGGCAACTATGGCTACACCTTC. Protein product: CASISGGNYGYTF.